This T cell receptor (beta chain) is drawn from a study of T cells after yellow fever vaccination. The V gene end was trimmed by 0 bases and the J gene end by 8 bases; junction bases not matched to a gene: 6. The germline CDR1 and CDR2 sequences are SGHTA and FQGNSA. There are 15 residues in the CDR3. This clonotype appeared many times. TCRdb called the 5' RACE reads again in MiXCR, with one record for every CDR3 protein. This sample carries 250,000 or so distinct CDR3 sequences, roughly 6.8% of them seen once, and the ten largest clones take roughly 1%. The material was CD4+ T cells sorted from PBMCs, obtained on the day of the yellow fever booster vaccination. This clonotype was sampled from a man younger than 45 who received the YFV17D yellow fever vaccine. This chain links TRBV7-2 with TRBJ1-4, with 7 nucleotides matching TRBD1. The CDR3 DNA is TGTGCCAGCAGCTTAGCACAGGGGATTGGAGAAAAACTGTTTTTT. It specifies CASSLAQGIGEKLFF.